This TCR beta chain was obtained from a study of naive and memory T cell subsets. Findings of the study overall: In naive cells, over 85% of TCR sequences were seen only once.

This clonotype appeared many times. What it binds is not known. EMRA cells were CD45RA+CD27-, and effector memory cells CD45RA-CD27-. Both TRBC1 and TRBC2 were covered by a beta constant-region primer of two equimolar oligonucleotides. Each CDR3 protein gets one entry after TCRdb re-called the UMI-ligation and nested PCR reads with MiXCR. The sample yields about 5,400 distinct CDR3 sequences, 6.5% to 9% seen once. V was shortened by 1 base and J by 7 bases, with 9 bases between the two germline ends. Germline V gene data show CDR1 as KGHDR and CDR2 as SFDVKD. The CDR3 extends over 13 amino acids. V gene TRBV24-1 combines with J gene TRBJ1-2, with TRBD1 as a possible D gene (5 bases). Sequencing was carried out using effector memory CD8+ T cells from blood. The subset was: effector memory, CD45RA- CD27-. The receptor comes from a human donor in good health. CDR3 loop: CATSDFGAAGYTF. In DNA, the CDR3 is TGTGCCACCAGTGATTTCGGGGCGGCTGGCTACACCTTC.